This T cell receptor (beta chain) originates from a study of cytomegalovirus exposure and HLA in healthy donors. The trim removed 9 bases at V and 4 bases at J, leaving 12 bases unmatched. This CDR3 spans 14 amino acids. Germline V lookup: CDR1 LNHDA, CDR2 SQIVND (reference sequence). The PCR used 60 Vbeta and 13 Jbeta primers. Data came from immunoSEQ multiplex PCR; TCRdb stores just in-frame clones and leaves some out. The sample holds 95,000 to 150,000 clones; roughly 74% are singletons and the top ten take roughly 4%. This sequence originates from a man aged 35-49 years in good health and CMV-seronegative. The sample taken for sequencing was PBMCs. J is TRBJ2-7 and V is TRBV19; TRBD2 matches 7 bases. The CDR3 DNA reads TGTGCCAGCCAACCAACCGGAGCGGGGTACGAGCAGTACTTC. The encoded protein is CASQPTGAGYEQYF.